A single sample gave rise to the 21 T cell receptor beta chains below, sequenced in a study of blood T cells in healthy people across ages. The second PCR ran roughly 6 to 11 cycles with a sample-barcoded 5' primer and J-beta primers. One entry per CDR3 protein results from TCRdb running MiXCR on the 5' RACE reads. The sample carries more than 750,000 distinct CDR3 sequences, almost 30% recorded once. These data were likewise used in another study, on T cells of mothers and their children.

Sequenced sample: blood. These receptors originate from a woman aged 40-49 years in good health.

The chain has TRBV6-5 and TRBJ1-1; D uncertain. Germline assignment: CDR1 MNHEY and CDR2 SVGAGI. There are 16 residues in the CDR3. The V gene lost 0 bases and the J gene lost 0 bases, with 11 bases spanning the gap. As DNA, the CDR3 is TGTGCCAGCAGTTACTCAGCGTTAGCCGTGAACACTGAAGCTTTCTTT. Translating gives CASSYSALAVNTEAFF.

The chain links TRBV30 to TRBJ1-5; D ambiguous. Germline V gene lookup returns CDR1 GTSNPN and CDR2 SVGIG (reference sequence). The V gene lost 2 bases and the J gene lost 2 bases, with 7 bases spanning the gap. There are 13 residues in the CDR3. CDR3 loop: CAWSKGGNQPQHF. In DNA form, the CDR3 reads TGTGCCTGGAGTAAGGGTGGCAATCAGCCCCAGCATTTT.

This clonotype was observed a few times. The chain combines TRBV6-1 with TRBJ2-1, with TRBD1 matching over 8 bases. Germline CDR1 reads MNHNS; CDR2 reads SASEGT. The CDR3 extends over 15 amino acids. The ends lost 2 bases at V and 7 bases at J; junction bases unmatched: 7. CDR3 region: CASSEPGGKGNEQFF. The DNA for the CDR3 is TGTGCCAGCAGTGAACCAGGGGGCAAGGGGAATGAGCAGTTCTTC.

To note about this clonotype: Possible read error: a much larger clone is one base away. V is TRBV11-2 and J is TRBJ2-5, with TRBD2 as a possible D gene (7 bases). The V gene lost 1 base and the J gene lost 1 base, with 16 bases spanning the gap. The CDR3 is made up of 17 amino acids. CDR1 is SGHAT, CDR2 FQNNGV, per germline. CDR3 in amino acids: CASSLVGSRGLQETQYF. The CDR3 DNA reads TGTGCCAGCAGCTTAGTCGGCTCGCGGGGGCTCCAAGAGACCCAGTACTTC. Full variable domain (remainder filled in from reference TRBV11-2 and TRBJ2-5): EAGVAQSPRYKIIEKRQSVAFWCNPISGHATLYWYQQILGQGPKLLIQFQNNGVVDDSQLPKDRFSAERLKGVDSTLKIQPAKLEDSAVYLCASSLVGSRGLQETQYFGPGTRLLVL.

This clonotype has just a few counts. The rearrangement links TRBV9 to TRBJ2-5; 13 nucleotides agree with TRBD2. This CDR3 comprises 16 residues. In germline, CDR1 is SGDLS, CDR2 YYNGEE. V lost 3 bases, J lost 2 bases, and 4 bases stayed unmatched. The CDR3 coding sequence is TGTGCCAGCAGCGCCCGGACTAGCGGGGGTCAAGAGACCCAGTACTTC. It specifies CASSARTSGGQETQYF.

The chain employs TRBV2 and TRBJ2-5; 7 bases map to TRBD1. V lost 9 bases and J lost 3; bases outside the gene matches: 10. This CDR3 region has 14 residues. Germline CDR1 reads SNHLY; CDR2 reads FYNNEI. CDR3 amino acids: CARGRDSKKETQYF. The CDR3 nucleotides are TGTGCCAGGGGCCGGGACAGCAAAAAAGAGACCCAGTACTTC.

This clonotype was seen a few times. This may arise from a read error, as a much more abundant clone is one base away. The chain has TRBV27 and TRBJ2-2, with 8 bases identical to TRBD1. From germline, CDR1 is MNHEY and CDR2 SMNVEV (reference sequence). This CDR3 spans 14 amino acids. The CDR3, as DNA: TGTGCCAGCAGTTTTTACAGGGGGACCGGGGAGCGGTTTTTT. It encodes CASSFYRGTGERFF.

This clonotype was observed at least ten times. The rearrangement joins TRBV9 to TRBJ2-3; D is ambiguous. Trimming shortened V by 3 bases and J by 2 bases, and 1 base separated the two germline ends. The germline V gene encodes CDR1 SGDLS and CDR2 YYNGEE. The CDR3 totals 11 residues. The CDR3 loop reads CASSATDTQYF. In DNA form, the CDR3 reads TGTGCCAGCAGCGCCACAGATACGCAGTATTTT.

Remarks on this clonotype: An end of the junction differs from the germline gene, which may be a read error. This rearrangement joins TRBV5-5 to TRBJ1-2; a possible D gene is TRBD1 (6 bases). This CDR3 region has 13 residues. CDR1 SGHKS and CDR2 YYEKEE come from the germline V gene (reference sequence). CDR3 sequence reads: CACSPFDRSGYTF. The CDR3 region has the DNA TGTGCCTGCAGCCCCTTCGACAGGTCTGGCTACACCTTC.

This clonotype was observed many times. The chain has TRBV4-3 and TRBJ1-2, with 7 nucleotides matching TRBD1. Germline CDR1 LGHNA, CDR2 YSLEER. Trimming took 5 bases from V and 5 from J; bases not matched to a gene: 11. This CDR3 region has 15 residues. The CDR3 here is CASSGSWAGGYGYTF. As DNA, the CDR3 is TGCGCCAGCAGCGGTTCCTGGGCAGGGGGGTATGGCTACACCTTC.

J is TRBJ2-7 and V is TRBV27; D unclear. The CDR3 spans 13 residues. V lost 5 bases, J lost 7 bases, and 15 bases lay in between. Germline CDR1 and CDR2: MNHEY and SMNVEV (reference sequence). CDR3 sequence: CASSPRPAREQYF. CDR3 bases: TGTGCCAGCAGTCCCCGCCCGGCTCGGGAGCAGTACTTC.

This clonotype was seen many times. CDR3 residues: CASRLQGYEQYF. The DNA of the CDR3 is TGTGCCAGCAGACTTCAGGGTTACGAGCAGTACTTC. The rearrangement uses TRBV6-6 and TRBJ2-7, with D maybe TRBD1 (5 bases). The CDR3 runs to 12 residues. V lost 6 bases and J 4 bases, leaving 10 bases between the germline ends. The V gene's germline CDR1 is MNHNY and CDR2 SVGAGI (reference sequence).

This clonotype was counted between two and nine times. The chain recombines TRBV6-2 or TRBV6-3 with TRBJ2-7; D may match TRBD1 or TRBD2 (5 bases each). V was cut by 5 bases and J by 3 bases, with 17 bases left in between. From germline, CDR1 is MNHEY and CDR2 SVGEGT. The length of the CDR3 is 15 residues. For the CDR3, the DNA is TGTGCCAGCAGTCATAGACAGCGGATAAGCTACGAGCAGTACTTC. Its translation: CASSHRQRISYEQYF.

This clonotype was counted once. A much larger clone lies one base from this, so it may be a read error. The chain joins TRBV20-1 to TRBJ2-4; D tentatively fits TRBD1 or TRBD2 (5 bases each). The J call may be faulty, since TRBJ2-7 better matches the DNA end. Germline V CDR1 and CDR2: DFQATT, SNEGSKA (reference sequence). The CDR3 runs to 14 residues. The DNA for the CDR3 is TGCAGTGCTAGGATCGGGGCCAGGATGGACGAGCAGTACTTC. This gives the protein CSARIGARMDEQYF.

V usage is TRBV5-1 and J usage is TRBJ1-1; 11 bases map to TRBD1. J gave up 3 bases and V 4 bases, and 8 bases lay outside the gene matches. Germline CDR1 is SGHRS and CDR2 is YFSETQ. The CDR3 totals 16 residues. The DNA of the CDR3 is TGCGCCAGCAGCCCCCGGGACAGGGGGTTGGACACTGAAGCTTTCTTT. Translating it yields CASSPRDRGLDTEAFF.

The V gene is TRBV20-1, the J gene TRBJ2-3; 8 bases fit TRBD2. CDR3 size: 21 residues. Germline V gene sequence: CDR1 DFQATT, CDR2 SNEGSKA (reference sequence). The J segment lost 5 bases and the V segment lost 3 bases, leaving 28 bases of the junction unmatched. The CDR3 bases are TGCAGTGCTAGCATAGAGGGGCACCGGGTCCGTAGCGGGGACCCACGAGATACGCAGTATTTT. It yields the protein CSASIEGHRVRSGDPRDTQYF.

The chain has TRBV7-9 and TRBJ2-7, with TRBD2 as a possible D gene (5 bases). In germline, CDR1 is SEHNR, CDR2 FQNEAQ (reference sequence). V gave up 1 base and J gave up 4 bases, with 14 bases separating them. The CDR3 covers 15 residues. CDR3 residues: CASSLDGAGIYEQYF. The DNA of the CDR3 is TGTGCCAGCAGCTTAGATGGCGCCGGGATTTACGAGCAGTACTTC.

The chain carries TRBV28 and TRBJ2-7; D may be TRBD2 (7 bases). The CDR3 sequence is 14 residues long. Trimming removed 7 bases from V and 0 bases from J, with 13 bases in between. Germline CDR1 and CDR2: MDHEN and SYDVKM. CDR3 residues: CASTTGGGSYEQYF. In DNA, the CDR3 is TGTGCCAGCACCACGGGGGGCGGCTCCTACGAGCAGTACTTC. Full variable domain (rest looked up from reference TRBV28 and TRBJ2-7): DVKVTQSSRYLVKRTGEKVFLECVQDMDHENMFWYRQDPGLGLRLIYFSYDVKMKEKGDIPEGYSVSREKKERFSLILESASTNQTSMYLCASTTGGGSYEQYFGPGTRLTVT.

CDR3 nucleotide sequence: TGCGCCAGCAGCCAAGGGGACAGGGAGAACACCGGGGAGCTGTTTTTT. Amino acid sequence: CASSQGDRENTGELFF. V and J are TRBV4-3 and TRBJ2-2; 9 nucleotides match TRBD1. This CDR3 has 16 residues. Per the germline V gene, CDR1 is LGHNA and CDR2 is YSLEER. V shed 1 base, J shed 1 base, and the junction held 1 base outside the gene matches.

This clonotype was seen just once. The CDR3 bases are TGTGCCAGCAGCTTATGCGTTAGTTACGCTAACTATGGCTACACCTTC. Translation gives CASSLCVSYANYGYTF. The rearrangement joins TRBV11-2 to TRBJ1-2; D unresolved. Germline V gene sequence: CDR1 SGHAT, CDR2 FQNNGV. The V gene lost 2 bases and the J gene lost 0 bases, with 13 bases spanning the gap. The CDR3 covers 16 residues.

This clonotype occurred many times. The CDR3 reads CASSQPGQGLNNEQFF. The CDR3 DNA sequence: TGTGCCAGCAGCCAGCCGGGACAGGGACTGAACAATGAGCAGTTCTTC. The V and J genes are TRBV7-9 and TRBJ2-1; 9 nucleotides line up with TRBD1. There are 16 residues in the CDR3. Germline V gives CDR1 SEHNR, CDR2 FQNEAQ (reference sequence). V was pared by 5 bases and J by 5 bases, with 10 bases of the junction left unmatched.